This is a list of T cell receptor beta chains from one sample in a study of cytomegalovirus exposure and HLA in healthy donors. Assay used: immunoSEQ multiplex PCR; TCRdb lists only in-frame clones, some missing. The sample records 120,000 to 150,000 clones, approximately 83% being singletons. Specimen: PBMCs. The receptors here all came from a male donor in good health and CMV-seronegative. CDR3s include the opening cysteine and the closing phenylalanine or tryptophan. Fields, in order: V gene, D gene, clone size, J gene, CDR3 DNA, CDR3 protein. D genes are given only for firm matches. Clone size is shown for a subset of rows, as once, few, many or a class of expanded clone.

TRBV13	-	few	TRBJ2-7	TGTGCCAGCAGCCCCAACCGGGCCGAGGGCCTCGAGCAGTACTTC	CASSPNRAEGLEQYF
TRBV4-3	-	-	TRBJ2-7	TGCGCCAGCAGCCCTAGTGGAGGGAGCTACGAGCAGTACTTC	CASSPSGGSYEQYF
TRBV6-1	-	-	TRBJ2-3	TGTGCCAGCACCCTACTAGTTCCCGACACAGATACGCAGTATTTT	CASTLLVPDTDTQYF
TRBV7-9	-	-	TRBJ2-7	TGTTCCAGCAGCTTACAGGCCTACGAGCAGTACTTC	CSSSLQAYEQYF
TRBV21-1	-	-	TRBJ2-7	TGTGCCAGCAGCAAACTCGTACCGGGAGTCTCGGGCTGCGAGCAGTACTTC	CASSKLVPGVSGCEQYF
TRBV28	-	few	TRBJ1-2	TGTGCCAGCAGCCTCAAGAGTCTACGGCCAGGACTTTTGCGTGGCTACACCTTC	CASSLKSLRPGLLRGYTF
TRBV5-5	TRBD1	-	TRBJ2-7	TGTGCCAGCAGCTTTGGGACAGGGACCTACGAGCAGTACTTC	CASSFGTGTYEQYF
TRBV4-3	TRBD2	-	TRBJ2-1	TGCGCCAGCAGCCAAGGGACTAGCAAATACAATGAGCAGTTCTTC	CASSQGTSKYNEQFF
TRBV2	-	-	TRBJ1-2	TGTGCCAGCAGGACAATATATGGCTACACCTTC	CASRTIYGYTF
TRBV7-6	TRBD2	-	TRBJ2-1	TGTGCCAGCAGCTTAATTCCTAGCGGGAGGAACAATGAGCAGTTCTTC	CASSLIPSGRNNEQFF
TRBV9	-	once	TRBJ2-1	TGTGCCAGCAGCGTAGTCCCTAGCGAGGAGAATGAGCAGTTCTTC	CASSVVPSEENEQFF
TRBV7-6	-	-	TRBJ2-1	TGTGCCAGCAGCTTAGTCGGGAATGAGCAGTTCTTC	CASSLVGNEQFF
TRBV19	-	-	TRBJ1-4	TGTGCCAGTAGTGGAACAGGGAATGAAAAACTGTTTTTT	CASSGTGNEKLFF
TRBV19	-	-	TRBJ1-1	TGTGCCAGTAGTATTCCCTCGGAGAGTCTGAACGAGAACACTGAAGCTTTCTTT	CASSIPSESLNENTEAFF
TRBV7-8	-	-	TRBJ1-5	TGTGCCAGCAGCCCATACCGGACAGGCAATCAGCCCCAGCATTTT	CASSPYRTGNQPQHF
TRBV27	-	-	TRBJ2-1	TGTGCCAGCAGTTTCGGTTGGAGGAATGAGCAGTTCTTC	CASSFGWRNEQFF
TRBV21-1	-	-	TRBJ1-2	TGTGCCAGCATACTCACAGGGGGTGGCTACACCTTC	CASILTGGGYTF
TRBV18	-	-	TRBJ1-5	TGTGCCAGCCGCTCGGGCAATCAGCCCCAGCATTTT	CASRSGNQPQHF
TRBV2	TRBD1	few	TRBJ2-7	TGTGCCAGCAGCGTACAGGGGGTCCTAACCTACGAGCAGTACTTC	CASSVQGVLTYEQYF
TRBV19	TRBD1	-	TRBJ1-3	TGTGCCAGTAGTGGGGACAGGGGCGACTCTGGAAACACCATATATTTT	CASSGDRGDSGNTIYF
TRBV6-1	-	few	TRBJ1-1	TGTGCCAGCAGTGAGTTCCGGGGGGGGACTGAAGCTTTCTTT	CASSEFRGGTEAFF
TRBV5-4	-	-	TRBJ2-3	TGTGCCAGCAGCTTGGGGTCGGGGACAGATACGCAGTATTTT	CASSLGSGTDTQYF
TRBV15	-	once	TRBJ1-1	TGTGCCACCAGCAGGCCGCAGGAGGGAGACACTGAAGCTTTCTTT	CATSRPQEGDTEAFF
TRBV27	-	-	TRBJ2-7	TGTGCCAGCAGTCCTTCGGGTGATTTAAGCTCCTACGAGCAGTACTTC	CASSPSGDLSSYEQYF
TRBV9	-	once	TRBJ1-1	TGTGCCAGCAGCGGGAGATATGAAGGCACTGAAGCTTTCTTT	CASSGRYEGTEAFF
TRBV4-3	-	-	TRBJ1-4	TGCGCCAGCAGCCAAGGGCAGTATAATGAAAAACTGTTTTTT	CASSQGQYNEKLFF
TRBV7-9	-	-	TRBJ2-7	TGTGCCAGCAGCTCAGGGTTTGCCTACGAGCAGTACTTC	CASSSGFAYEQYF
TRBV5-4	-	-	TRBJ1-1	TGTGCCAGCAGCTTGGTGTCGGGGGGCGTCGGGACTGAAGCTTTCTTT	CASSLVSGGVGTEAFF
TRBV7-6	TRBD1	-	TRBJ2-5	TGTGCCAGCAGCTTAGTATCCAGGGGGCCGATAGAGACCCAGTACTTC	CASSLVSRGPIETQYF
TRBV4-2	-	-	TRBJ2-3	TGTGCCAGCAGCCAAGACCCGTCCGGGAGCGGAGATACGCAGTATTTT	CASSQDPSGSGDTQYF
TRBV6-5	-	-	TRBJ1-1	TGTGCCAGCACTCGGGGGACTGAAGCTTTCTTT	CASTRGTEAFF
TRBV9	-	-	TRBJ2-1	TGTGCCAGCAGCGGACTACAGCGGGAGCAGTTCTTC	CASSGLQREQFF
TRBV9	TRBD1	-	TRBJ2-7	TGTGCCAGCAGCGTAGCTGGGACAGGAGCCTACGAGCAGTACTTC	CASSVAGTGAYEQYF
TRBV27	-	-	TRBJ1-2	TGTGCCAGCAGTTCCTCGGACAGCTATGGCTACACCTTC	CASSSSDSYGYTF
TRBV25-1	-	-	TRBJ2-3	TGTGCCAGCAGTGAATTCAGGGGCCTCACGGATACGCAGTCTTTT	CASSEFRGLTDTQSF
TRBV7-3	-	-	TRBJ2-1	TGTGCCAGCAGCTCAAGTAGCGCGACTTCCTACAATGAGCAGTTCTTC	CASSSSSATSYNEQFF
TRBV2	-	once	TRBJ2-7	TGTGCCAGCCATCAGGAGGTTGGGGTGTACGAGCAGTACTTC	CASHQEVGVYEQYF
TRBV9	TRBD2	-	TRBJ2-1	TGTGCCAGCAGCGTCTTGTCTAGCGGGAGCTCCTACAATGAGCAGTTCTTC	CASSVLSSGSSYNEQFF
TRBV6-5	TRBD1	-	TRBJ2-7	TGTGCCAGCAGTTACAGGACAGGCAGAGTCTACGAGCAGTACTTC	CASSYRTGRVYEQYF
TRBV30	TRBD1	-	TRBJ2-5	TGTGCCTGGAGTTATCAAGGGACAGGACAAGAGACCCAGTACTTC	CAWSYQGTGQETQYF
TRBV7-9	TRBD1	-	TRBJ1-2	TGTGCCAGCAGCTTAACGCAGGGACAGGTCTATGGCTACACCTTC	CASSLTQGQVYGYTF
TRBV30	-	-	TRBJ1-1	TGTGCCTGGAGGGAGAGTCGAGGGGGAGCTTTCTTT	CAWRESRGGAFF